This TCR beta chain was profiled in a study of CD8+ T cells in alopecia areata. Overall study results and limits: For baseline CD8+ expansion, any link to response stays uncertain with one nonresponder. Compared with normal scalp, lesional scalp had higher clonality and more expanded CD8+ clones. Relative to mice, TCR sharing across patients was less clear, a difference possibly HLA-related.

Notes on this clone: What it binds is not known.

Specified treatment: oral pan-JAK inhibitor, 5-10 mg twice daily. Trimming took off 3 bases at V and 8 bases at J, with 19 bases between the two ends. Germline loops: CDR1 MNHEY, CDR2 SMNVEV (reference sequence). This CDR3 has 15 residues. Sequencing relied on a cDNA template that was reverse transcribed from extracted RNA. Profiling relied on immunoSEQ multiplex PCR, and the TCRdb table lists in-frame clones only, not all of them. The sample contains 150,000 to 250,000 clones, 55% to 70% of which appear only once. This specimen was CD4+ T cells sorted from blood, taken at week 24, from a patient treated with tofacitinib. The V gene is TRBV27, the J gene TRBJ1-2, with a possible D match to TRBD1 (6 bases). This receptor was obtained from a human donor with alopecia areata. The CDR3 sequence: CASSFRGRGLLGYTF. Written as DNA, the CDR3 is TGTGCCAGCAGTTTCCGCGGTCGGGGGCTCTTGGGCTACACCTTC.